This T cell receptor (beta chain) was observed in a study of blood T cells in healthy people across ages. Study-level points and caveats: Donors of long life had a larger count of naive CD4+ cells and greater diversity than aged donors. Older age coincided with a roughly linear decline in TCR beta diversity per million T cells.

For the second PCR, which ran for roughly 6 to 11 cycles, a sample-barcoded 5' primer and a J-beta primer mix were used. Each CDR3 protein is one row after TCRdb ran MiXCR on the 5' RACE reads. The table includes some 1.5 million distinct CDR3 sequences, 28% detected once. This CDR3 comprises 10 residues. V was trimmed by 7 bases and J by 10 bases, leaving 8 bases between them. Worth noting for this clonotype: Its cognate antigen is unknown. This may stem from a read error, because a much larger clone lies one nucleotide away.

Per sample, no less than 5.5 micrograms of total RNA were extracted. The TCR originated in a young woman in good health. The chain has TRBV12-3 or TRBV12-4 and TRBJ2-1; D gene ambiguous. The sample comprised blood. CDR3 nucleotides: TGTGCCAGCACCTTATACGAGCAGTTCTTC. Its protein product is CASTLYEQFF.